The present T cell receptor (beta chain) was sequenced within a study of EBV T-cell therapy then PD-1 blockade in nasopharyngeal carcinoma. CDR1 and CDR2 from the germline V gene are SGHNT and YYREEE (reference sequence). Trimming removed 4 bases from V and 2 bases from J, with 24 bases in between. This CDR3 has 18 amino acids. In the case of this clone: The antigen is unknown.

The protocol was immunoSEQ multiplex PCR, while the TCRdb copy is restricted to in-frame clones and leaves out a portion. Found here are about 17,000 clones, around four fifths of them singletons; the top ten hold approximately 29%. Treatment defined: AdE1-LMPpoly-expanded autologous EBV-specific T-cell therapy followed by anti-PD-1 nivolumab. This receptor was taken from a man aged 35 to 55 with nasopharyngeal carcinoma. The sequences come from CD8+ T cells from blood, collected at day 0 from a patient whose treatment included autologous EBV-specific T cells and nivolumab. The V call is TRBV5-4, the J call TRBJ1-2, with D possibly TRBD1 on 5 matching bases. CDR3 DNA: TGTGCCAGCAGCCTCCTTTGGCAGGGAGAAAGAGTCAACTATGGCTACACCTTC. Protein product: CASSLLWQGERVNYGYTF.